Listed here are 11 T cell receptor beta chains from one sample, sequenced in a study of CD8 T cells in ankylosing spondylitis. TCRdb passed the 5' RACE reads through MiXCR, listing each CDR3 protein once. This table holds 200,000 to 250,000 distinct CDR3 sequences, about 11% found once. Sequenced sample: blood, either unsorted or a sorted T cell fraction (not recorded which). Every receptor here comes from a male donor with ankylosing spondylitis or in good health (not recorded which).

In this sample, this clonotype turned up many times. The rearrangement joins TRBV5-1 to TRBJ2-1; D remains ambiguous. V was pared by 2 bases and J by 2 bases, with 11 bases between. CDR3 size: 15 residues. CDR1 and CDR2 (germline): SGHRS, YFSETQ. DNA of the CDR3: TGCGCCAGCAGCTTTTCTGGGCCAACCTACAATGAGCAGTTCTTC. Protein: CASSFSGPTYNEQFF.

At least ten counts were recorded for this clonotype. The chain has TRBV5-1 and TRBJ2-1; D uncertain. Per the germline V gene, CDR1 is SGHRS and CDR2 is YFSETQ. The V gene lost 0 bases and the J gene lost 4 bases, with 14 bases spanning the gap. The CDR3 runs to 16 residues. The CDR3 DNA follows: TGCGCCAGCAGCTTGGACGGTGGCAGACCATACAATGAGCAGTTCTTC. It translates to CASSLDGGRPYNEQFF.

Many counts were recorded for this clonotype. The genes are TRBV12-3 or TRBV12-4 and TRBJ2-3; 9 bases are a match to TRBD2. J gave up 6 bases and V 5 bases, and 9 bases lay outside the gene matches. CDR3 length equals 15 residues. The CDR3: CASSGGGGARDTQYF. The CDR3 DNA follows: TGTGCCAGCAGTGGGGGCGGGGGGGCCCGCGATACGCAGTATTTT.

This clonotype was counted ten times or more. The J gene is TRBJ2-7, the V gene TRBV20-1; 10 bases line up with TRBD2. CDR1 and CDR2 (germline): DFQATT, SNEGSKA (reference sequence). The V gene end was trimmed by 1 base and the J gene end by 2 bases; junction bases not matched to a gene: 5. The CDR3 contains 15 residues. The CDR3 spells CSARAASGGTYEQYF. The CDR3, as DNA: TGCAGTGCTAGAGCTGCTAGCGGGGGAACCTACGAGCAGTACTTC.

This clonotype has a count of ten or more. The CDR3: CASSPLAITGNEQFF. The CDR3 region has the DNA TGCGCCAGCAGCCCCTTGGCCATTACCGGTAATGAGCAGTTCTTC. The chain couples TRBV5-1 to TRBJ2-1; D not certain. The V gene lost 4 bases and the J gene lost 7 bases, with 18 bases spanning the gap. CDR3 length equals 15 residues. Germline V gives CDR1 SGHRS, CDR2 YFSETQ.

The rearrangement uses TRBV7-6 and TRBJ1-3; weak D call: TRBD1 (6 bases). The CDR3 extends over 14 amino acids. V was trimmed by 1 base and J by 4 bases, leaving 8 bases between them. Germline-derived CDR1 and CDR2 are SGHVS and FNYEAQ. This chain's CDR3 is CASSLGGGGNTIYF. CDR3 nucleotide sequence: TGTGCCAGCAGCTTAGGCGGGGGCGGAAACACCATATATTTT. The full variable domain, rest sourced from reference TRBV7-6 and TRBJ1-3, is GAGVSQSPRYKVTKRGQDVALRCDPISGHVSLYWYRQALGQGPEFLTYFNYEAQQDKSGLPNDRFSAERPEGSISTLTIQRTEQRDSAMYRCASSLGGGGNTIYFGEGSWLTVV.

This clonotype was detected ten times or more. V and J are TRBV3-1 and TRBJ2-3; 10 nucleotides align to TRBD2. The CDR3 spans 18 residues. The germline V gene has CDR1 LGHDT and CDR2 YNNKEL (reference sequence). The V gene end was trimmed by 4 bases and the J gene end by 3 bases; junction bases not matched to a gene: 13. The CDR3: CASSRLGSGGPGTDTQYF. As DNA, the CDR3 is TGTGCCAGCAGCCGCTTGGGTAGCGGGGGGCCTGGAACAGATACGCAGTATTTT.

The chain employs TRBV30 and TRBJ2-1, with TRBD1 matching 11 bases. The CDR3 contains 15 residues. Unmatched junction bases numbered 7, after V lost 2 bases and J lost 7 bases. Per germline, CDR1 GTSNPN and CDR2 SVGIG (reference sequence). The CDR3 nucleotides read TGTGCCTGGAGTCAAGGGACAGGGGGTCGGAATGAGCAGTTCTTC. This codes for CAWSQGTGGRNEQFF.

This clonotype was recorded many times. This sequence joins TRBV12-3 or TRBV12-4 and TRBJ2-2; 7 bases fit TRBD2. The CDR3 is 14 residues long. The ends lost 3 bases at V and 4 bases at J; junction bases unmatched: 2. Written as DNA, the CDR3 is TGTGCCAGCAGTTTCGGGGAGGGCACCGGGGAGCTGTTTTTT. This codes for CASSFGEGTGELFF.

The CDR3 here is CASSLRDREPSYEQYF. CDR3 in DNA: TGTGCCAGCAGCCTTAGGGACAGGGAGCCTTCCTACGAGCAGTACTTC. The J gene is TRBJ2-7, the V gene TRBV9, with 9 bases that match TRBD1. Trimming cost V 4 bases and J 1 base; bases outside gene matches: 9. Germline CDR1 and CDR2: SGDLS and YYNGEE. This CDR3 region has 16 residues.

The table lists this clonotype with a few counts. V is TRBV15 and J is TRBJ2-3; tentative D call: TRBD1 (7 bases). CDR1 and CDR2 (germline): LNHNV, YYDKDF (reference sequence). Trimming removed 5 bases from V and 4 bases from J, with 16 bases in between. The CDR3 is 15 residues long. This chain's CDR3 is CATSLGGSSADTQYF. The CDR3 DNA reads TGTGCCACCAGCCTAGGGGGCTCTAGCGCAGATACGCAGTATTTT.